This passage covers 26 T cell receptor beta chains from one sample sequenced in a study of blood T cell repertoires in COVID-19. The protocol was immunoSEQ multiplex PCR, while the TCRdb copy is restricted to in-frame clones and leaves out a portion. Of about 320,000 clones in the sample, 75% to 90% were seen once. What was sequenced was PBMCs or T cells enriched from blood (not recorded which). These receptors were collected from a man in his sixties who had recovered from COVID-19.

The rearrangement links TRBV18 to TRBJ2-2; 7 nucleotides line up with TRBD1. This CDR3 spans 16 amino acids. Per germline, CDR1 KGHSH and CDR2 LQKENI. V gave up 3 bases and J gave up 4 bases; unmatched junction bases: 8. CDR3 protein: CASSPSGQFSTGELFF. The CDR3 DNA sequence: TGTGCCAGCTCACCGTCGGGACAGTTTAGCACCGGGGAGCTGTTTTTT.

The chain couples TRBV7-3 to TRBJ2-3, with 11 bases matching TRBD2. There are 16 residues in the CDR3. Per the germline V gene, CDR1 is SGHTA and CDR2 is FQGTGA. V shed 5 bases and J 4 bases; nucleotides not matched to a gene: 8. The CDR3 DNA is TGTGCCAGCAGCCGAACTGGACTAGCGGGTGCAGATACGCAGTATTTT. It encodes CASSRTGLAGADTQYF.

The CDR3 loop is CASSQEVTVVNQPQHF. CDR3 bases: TGCGCCAGCAGCCAAGAAGTAACGGTGGTCAATCAGCCCCAGCATTTT. The genes are TRBV4-1 and TRBJ1-5; D gene uncertain. Germline V CDR1 and CDR2: MGHRA, YSYEKL. Trimming removed 0 bases from V and 3 bases from J, with 12 bases in between. The CDR3 has 16 amino acids.

The gene calls are TRBV18 and TRBJ1-1, with D perhaps TRBD1 (5 bases). The CDR3 is 13 amino acids. CDR1 is KGHSH and CDR2 is LQKENI in the germline V gene. V lost 4 bases, J lost 4 bases, and 10 bases lay in between. CDR3 DNA: TGTGCCAGCTCACTCTCCGGGGGCACTGAAGCTTTCTTT. It translates to CASSLSGGTEAFF.

V gene TRBV18 combines with J gene TRBJ2-3; TRBD2 is a possible D gene (5 bases). Germline V gives CDR1 KGHSH, CDR2 LQKENI. This CDR3 spans 16 amino acids. Trimming removed 5 bases from V and 2 bases from J, with 17 bases in between. The CDR3 sequence is CASSTEWTRNTDTQYF. The CDR3 DNA reads as TGTGCCAGCTCAACAGAATGGACTCGAAACACAGATACGCAGTATTTT.

This chain joins TRBV10-3 and TRBJ1-5; TRBD1 aligns across 8 bases. V lost 4 bases to trimming and J lost 0 bases; unmatched junction nucleotides: 5. CDR1 ENHRY and CDR2 SYGVKD come from the germline V gene. The CDR3 contains 16 residues. CDR3 region: CAISATGEYSNQPQHF. The CDR3 DNA follows: TGTGCCATCAGTGCGACAGGGGAATATAGCAATCAGCCCCAGCATTTT.

The chain carries TRBV6-6 and TRBJ1-6, with 7 positions matching TRBD1. Germline V CDR1 and CDR2: MNHNY, SVGAGI (reference sequence). V was clipped by 2 bases and J by 7 bases; unmatched bases: 5. This CDR3 comprises 15 residues. DNA for the CDR3: TGTGCCAGCAGTTACGAGGACAGGACGAATTCACCCCTCCACTTT. Its protein product is CASSYEDRTNSPLHF.

This chain uses TRBV18 with TRBJ2-7; a possible D gene is TRBD2 (6 bases). The length of the CDR3 is 13 residues. CDR1 and CDR2 (germline): KGHSH, LQKENI. V gave up 1 base and J gave up 7 bases, with 11 bases separating them. The CDR3 spells CASSPQGGGEQYF. The CDR3 coding sequence is TGTGCCAGCTCACCACAGGGAGGAGGAGAGCAGTACTTC.

The chain carries TRBV6-1 and TRBJ2-1, with 8 bases lining up with TRBD1. Trimming took 3 bases from V and 4 from J; bases not matched to a gene: 5. Looked up from germline, CDR1 is MNHNS and CDR2 is SASEGT. There are 15 residues in the CDR3. CDR3 nucleotide sequence: TGTGCCAGCAGTGAGCCGGGACAGGATTACAATGAGCAGTTCTTC. Protein sequence: CASSEPGQDYNEQFF.

This chain joins TRBV24-1 and TRBJ1-3, with unresolved D. CDR1 is KGHDR and CDR2 is SFDVKD in the germline V gene. The CDR3 is 14 residues long. V shed 3 bases and J shed 4 bases, with 9 bases lying between them. DNA for the CDR3: TGTGCCACCAGTGATCTCCGAGCCGGAAACACCATATATTTT. Protein product: CATSDLRAGNTIYF.

This clone was detected once. The V gene is TRBV28, the J gene TRBJ2-2; 7 nucleotides align to TRBD1. CDR1 MDHEN and CDR2 SYDVKM come from the germline V gene. J was trimmed by 7 bases and V by 6 bases; bases with no gene match: 11. There are 15 residues in the CDR3. CDR3 sequence reads: CASSLGTGALGELFF. CDR3 DNA: TGTGCCAGCAGCCTCGGAACAGGGGCCCTCGGGGAGCTGTTTTTT.

The J gene is TRBJ2-3, the V gene TRBV5-1; D remains ambiguous. Between the trimmed V and J ends, which lost 4 bases and 2 bases, there was a span of 5 bases. The CDR3 sequence is 12 residues long. CDR1 is SGHRS, CDR2 YFSETQ, per germline. The CDR3, as DNA: TGCGCCAGCAGCATAAACACAGATACGCAGTATTTT. It translates to CASSINTDTQYF.

A single count supports this clone. In DNA form, the CDR3 reads TGTGCCAGCAGCTTAGCCAGGGGAGTGAACAATCAGCCCCAGCATTTT. This translates into CASSLARGVNNQPQHF. The chain uses TRBV7-2 and TRBJ1-5; possibly TRBD1 for D (6 bases). CDR3 size: 16 residues. The V end was cut by 0 bases, the J end by 3 bases, with 12 bases between. CDR1 and CDR2 from the germline V gene are SGHTA and FQGNSA.

This clone appeared once. The V call is TRBV27, the J call TRBJ1-1; tentatively, D is TRBD1 (6 bases). The germline gives CDR1 MNHEY, CDR2 SMNVEV (reference sequence). The CDR3 consists of 14 residues. Trimming left V 4 bases short and J 3 bases short, with 12 bases between. Written as DNA, the CDR3 is TGTGCCAGCAGTTGGATAGGGGGTTACACTGAAGCTTTCTTT. It codes for CASSWIGGYTEAFF.

This chain uses TRBV18 with TRBJ1-3, with TRBD1 as a possible D gene (5 bases). The CDR3 sequence is 17 residues long. CDR1 is KGHSH and CDR2 is LQKENI in the germline V gene. V was trimmed by 0 bases and J by 0 bases, leaving 12 bases between them. The CDR3 DNA sequence: TGTGCCAGCTCACCACCTACAGGACCCTCCTCTGGAAACACCATATATTTT. Residues: CASSPPTGPSSGNTIYF.

The V and J genes are TRBV10-3 and TRBJ1-2; possibly TRBD1 for D (6 bases). Trimming took 0 bases from V and 5 from J, leaving 13 bases between them. In germline, CDR1 is ENHRY, CDR2 SYGVKD. There are 15 residues in the CDR3. The CDR3 DNA is TGTGCCATCAGTGAGTCGGGACACCTCCGATATGGCTACACCTTC. This translates into CAISESGHLRYGYTF.

CDR3 in amino acids: CASSPGGFDQPQHF. The DNA for the CDR3 is TGTGCCAGCTCACCAGGGGGGTTTGATCAGCCCCAGCATTTT. This rearrangement joins TRBV18 to TRBJ1-5; maybe TRBD1 (5 bases). Germline V gene data show CDR1 as KGHSH and CDR2 as LQKENI. V was pared by 2 bases and J by 5 bases, with 10 bases between. The CDR3 covers 14 residues.

The rearrangement joins TRBV5-1 to TRBJ1-6; 9 positions agree with TRBD1. After removal of 1 base from V and 7 bases from J, the junction contained 3 bases not matched to a gene. Per germline, CDR1 SGHRS and CDR2 YFSETQ. This CDR3 contains 15 residues. The CDR3 loop is CASSLNGQGNSPLHF. The CDR3 bases are TGCGCCAGCAGCTTGAATGGACAGGGGAATTCACCCCTCCACTTT.

The V and J genes are TRBV6-5 and TRBJ2-3, with TRBD1 matching 7 bases. This CDR3 is 15 amino acids long. V lost 8 bases, J lost 2 bases, and 10 bases stayed unmatched. CDR1 and CDR2 (germline): MNHEY, SVGAGI. CDR3 sequence reads: CASGPSGQTTDTQYF. CDR3 bases: TGTGCCAGCGGCCCCTCGGGACAGACCACAGATACGCAGTATTTT.

The chain links TRBV30 to TRBJ1-6; D possibly corresponds to TRBD1 (5 bases). CDR1 GTSNPN and CDR2 SVGIG come from the germline V gene (reference sequence). This CDR3 has 17 amino acids. The V gene lost 0 bases and the J gene lost 7 bases, with 19 bases spanning the gap. For the CDR3, the DNA is TGTGCCTGGAGTGTACTCGTCCAGGGCGGTGTGAATTCACCCCTCCACTTT. Translated: CAWSVLVQGGVNSPLHF.

The chain couples TRBV10-3 to TRBJ2-7, with D possibly being TRBD2 (6 bases). Germline CDR1 reads ENHRY; CDR2 reads SYGVKD. The V end lost 6 bases, the J end lost 5 bases, and 11 bases lay between the germline ends. CDR3 length: 12 amino acids. CDR3 nucleotides: TGTGCCATCAGAGGTAGCGGTGACGAGCAGTACTTC. Its protein is CAIRGSGDEQYF.

The rearrangement uses TRBV24-1 and TRBJ2-5; 10 bases map to TRBD1. The CDR3 is 15 amino acids. CDR1 is KGHDR, CDR2 SFDVKD, per germline. The junction had 8 bases not matched to a gene; V was cut back by 4 bases and J by 7 bases. Here the CDR3 reads CATSETGQGIGTQYF. The CDR3 DNA reads TGTGCCACCAGTGAAACGGGACAGGGGATCGGGACCCAGTACTTC.

The chain carries TRBV18 and TRBJ2-7; TRBD1 aligns across 9 bases. Germline values: CDR1 KGHSH, CDR2 LQKENI. CDR3 length: 15 residues. Trimming at V came to 1 base and at J to 3 bases, leaving 4 bases not matched to a gene. The DNA for the CDR3 is TGTGCCAGCTCACCACTCGGGACAGGGATCTACGAGCAGTACTTC. Its translation is CASSPLGTGIYEQYF.

The chain links TRBV2 to TRBJ2-3; 7 nucleotides align to TRBD1. Germline CDR1 SNHLY, CDR2 FYNNEI. Trimming removed 6 bases from V and 5 bases from J; junction bases left unmatched: 11. This CDR3 region has 15 residues. The CDR3 is CASRRQGGPGDTQYF. The CDR3 DNA sequence: TGTGCCAGCAGACGACAGGGCGGACCGGGAGATACGCAGTATTTT.

The V and J genes are TRBV18 and TRBJ2-1, with TRBD2 matching 11 bases. There are 16 residues in the CDR3. Per the germline V gene, CDR1 is KGHSH and CDR2 is LQKENI. V dropped 3 bases and J dropped 2; count of bases not matched to a gene: 3. The CDR3 reads CASSPKGLAAYNEQFF. The CDR3 nucleotides read TGTGCCAGCTCACCCAAGGGACTAGCGGCCTACAATGAGCAGTTCTTC. Drawing the rest from reference TRBV18 and TRBJ2-1, the complete variable domain is NAGVMQNPRHLVRRRGQEARLRCSPMKGHSHVYWYRQLPEEGLKFMVYLQKENIIDESGMPKERFSAEFPKEGPSILRIQQVVRGDSAAYFCASSPKGLAAYNEQFFGPGTRLTVL.

This sequence joins TRBV5-1 and TRBJ1-1; 8 bases are shared with TRBD1. After removal of 1 base from V and 5 bases from J, the junction contained 1 base not matched to a gene. The CDR3 spans 13 residues. Germline CDR1 is SGHRS and CDR2 is YFSETQ. This chain's CDR3 is CASSLYRGTEAFF. DNA of the CDR3: TGCGCCAGCAGCTTGTACAGGGGGACTGAAGCTTTCTTT.